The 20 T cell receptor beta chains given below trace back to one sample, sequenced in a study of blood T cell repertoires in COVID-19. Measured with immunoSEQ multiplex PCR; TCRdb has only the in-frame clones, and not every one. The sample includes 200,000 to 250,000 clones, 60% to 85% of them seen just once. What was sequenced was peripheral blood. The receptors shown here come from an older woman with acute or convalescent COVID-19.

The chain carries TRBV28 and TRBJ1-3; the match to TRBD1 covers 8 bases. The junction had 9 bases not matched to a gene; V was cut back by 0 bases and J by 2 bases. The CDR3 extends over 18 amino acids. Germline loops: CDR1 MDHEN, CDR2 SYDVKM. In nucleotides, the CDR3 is TGTGCCAGCAGTTTATGGGGGACAGGAACGCGGACTGGAAACACCATATATTTT. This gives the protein CASSLWGTGTRTGNTIYF.

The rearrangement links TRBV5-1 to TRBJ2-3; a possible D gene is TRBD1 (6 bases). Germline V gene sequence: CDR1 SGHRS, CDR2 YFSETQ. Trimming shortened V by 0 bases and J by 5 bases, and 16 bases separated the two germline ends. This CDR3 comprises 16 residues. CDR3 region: CASSLGTGQFKDTQYF. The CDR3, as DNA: TGCGCCAGCAGCTTGGGGACTGGACAGTTCAAAGATACGCAGTATTTT. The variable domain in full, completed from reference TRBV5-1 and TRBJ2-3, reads KAGVTQTPRYLIKTRGQQVTLSCSPISGHRSVSWYQQTPGQGLQFLFEYFSETQRNKGNFPGRFSGRQFSNSRSEMNVSTLELGDSALYLCASSLGTGQFKDTQYFGPGTRLTVL.

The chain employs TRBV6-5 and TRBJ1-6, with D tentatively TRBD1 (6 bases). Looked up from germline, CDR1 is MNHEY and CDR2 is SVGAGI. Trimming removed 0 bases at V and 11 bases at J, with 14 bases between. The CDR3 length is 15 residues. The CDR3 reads CASSYSSQGRAPLHF. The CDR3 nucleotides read TGTGCCAGCAGTTACTCGAGCCAGGGGAGGGCACCCCTCCACTTT.

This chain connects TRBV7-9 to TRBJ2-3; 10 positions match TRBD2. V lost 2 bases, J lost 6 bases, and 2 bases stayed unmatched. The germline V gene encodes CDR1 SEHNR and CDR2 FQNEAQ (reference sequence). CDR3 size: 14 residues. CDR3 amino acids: CASSLTSGVDTQYF. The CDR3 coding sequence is TGTGCCAGCAGCTTAACTAGCGGGGTGGATACGCAGTATTTT.

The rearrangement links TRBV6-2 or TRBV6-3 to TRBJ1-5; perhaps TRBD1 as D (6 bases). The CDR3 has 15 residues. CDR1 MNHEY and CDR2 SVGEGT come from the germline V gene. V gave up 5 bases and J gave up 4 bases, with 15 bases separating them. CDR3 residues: CASSPQLQGNQPQHF. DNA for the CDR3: TGTGCCAGCAGTCCCCAACTCCAGGGGAATCAGCCCCAGCATTTT.

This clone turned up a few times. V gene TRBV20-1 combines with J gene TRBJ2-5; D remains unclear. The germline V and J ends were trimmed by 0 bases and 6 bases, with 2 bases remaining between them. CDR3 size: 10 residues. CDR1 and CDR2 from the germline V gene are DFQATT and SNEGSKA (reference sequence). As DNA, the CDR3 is TGCAGTGCTAGAGATAAGACCCAGTACTTC. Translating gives CSARDKTQYF.

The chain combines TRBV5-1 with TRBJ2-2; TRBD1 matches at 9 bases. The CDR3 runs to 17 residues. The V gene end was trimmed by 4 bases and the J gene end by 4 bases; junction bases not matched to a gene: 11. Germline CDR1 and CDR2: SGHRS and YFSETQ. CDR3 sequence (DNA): TGCGCCAGCAGCCTCTACACCGGGACAGGGACCACCGGGGAGCTGTTTTTT. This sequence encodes CASSLYTGTGTTGELFF.

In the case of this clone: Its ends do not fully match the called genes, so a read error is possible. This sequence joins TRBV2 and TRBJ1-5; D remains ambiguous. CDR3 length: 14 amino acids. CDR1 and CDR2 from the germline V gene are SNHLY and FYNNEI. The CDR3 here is CASREEYSNQPQHF. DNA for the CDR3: TGTGCCAGCCGTGAAGAATATAGCAATCAGCCCCAGCATTTT. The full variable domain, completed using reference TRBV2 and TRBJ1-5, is EPEVTQTPSHQVTQMGQEVILRCVPISNHLYFYWYRQILGQKVEFLVSFYNNEISEKSEIFDDQFSVERPDGSNFTLKIRSTKLEDSAMYFCASREEYSNQPQHFGDGTRLSIL.

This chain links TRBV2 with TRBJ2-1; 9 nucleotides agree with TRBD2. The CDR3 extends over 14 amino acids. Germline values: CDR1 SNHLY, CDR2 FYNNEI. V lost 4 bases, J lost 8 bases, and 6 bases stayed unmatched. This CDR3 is CASSVAGAKDEQFF. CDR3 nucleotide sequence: TGTGCCAGCAGTGTAGCGGGGGCTAAGGATGAGCAGTTCTTC.

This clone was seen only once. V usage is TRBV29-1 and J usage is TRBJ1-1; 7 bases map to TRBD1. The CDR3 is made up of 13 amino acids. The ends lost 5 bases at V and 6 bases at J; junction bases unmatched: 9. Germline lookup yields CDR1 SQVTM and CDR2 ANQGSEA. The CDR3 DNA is TGCAGCGTTAGACAGGGTAGTAGGGCTGAAGCTTTCTTT. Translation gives CSVRQGSRAEAFF.

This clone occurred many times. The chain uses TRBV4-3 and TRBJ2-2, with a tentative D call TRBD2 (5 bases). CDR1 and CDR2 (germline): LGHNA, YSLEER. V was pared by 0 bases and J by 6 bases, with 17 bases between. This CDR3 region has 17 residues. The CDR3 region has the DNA TGCGCCAGCAGCCAAGATTCCTCCGGAGGAAAGGCCGGGGAGCTGTTTTTT. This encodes CASSQDSSGGKAGELFF.

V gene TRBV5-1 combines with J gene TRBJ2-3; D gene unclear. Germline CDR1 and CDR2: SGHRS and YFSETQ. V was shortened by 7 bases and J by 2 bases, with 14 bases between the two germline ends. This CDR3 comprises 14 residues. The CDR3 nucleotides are TGCGCCAGCGGTCTCTTAGATTTCACAGATACGCAGTATTTT. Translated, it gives CASGLLDFTDTQYF.

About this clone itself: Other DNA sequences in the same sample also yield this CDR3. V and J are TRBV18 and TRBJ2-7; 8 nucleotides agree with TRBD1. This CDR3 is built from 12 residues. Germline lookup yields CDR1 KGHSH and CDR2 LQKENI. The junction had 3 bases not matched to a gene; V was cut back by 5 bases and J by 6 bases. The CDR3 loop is CASSTGQGEQYF. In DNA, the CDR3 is TGTGCCAGCTCAACCGGACAGGGCGAGCAGTACTTC.

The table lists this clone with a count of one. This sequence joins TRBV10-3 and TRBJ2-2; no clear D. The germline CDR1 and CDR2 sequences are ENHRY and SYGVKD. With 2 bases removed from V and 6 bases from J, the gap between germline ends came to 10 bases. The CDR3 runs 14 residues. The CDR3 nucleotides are TGTGCCATCAGTGAGACTCGGGTTTCCGGGGAGCTGTTTTTT. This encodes CAISETRVSGELFF.

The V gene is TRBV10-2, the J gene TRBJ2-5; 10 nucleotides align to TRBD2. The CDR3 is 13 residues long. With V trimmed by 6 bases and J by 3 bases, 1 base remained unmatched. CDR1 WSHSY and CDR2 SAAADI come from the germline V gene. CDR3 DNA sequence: TGCGCCAGCAGGCTAGCGGGGGAAGAGACCCAGTACTTC. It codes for CASRLAGEETQYF.

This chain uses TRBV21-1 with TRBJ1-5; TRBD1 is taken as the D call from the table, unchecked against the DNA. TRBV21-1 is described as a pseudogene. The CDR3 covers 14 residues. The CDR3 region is CATKTGGGGQPQHF. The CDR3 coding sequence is TGTGCCACCAAGACAGGGGGCGGTGGGCAGCCCCAGCATTTT.

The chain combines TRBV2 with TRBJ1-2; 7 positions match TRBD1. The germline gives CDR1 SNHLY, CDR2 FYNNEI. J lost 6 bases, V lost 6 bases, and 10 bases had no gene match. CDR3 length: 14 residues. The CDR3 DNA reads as TGTGCCAGCAGCCCCCCGACAGGGTCAGATGGCTACACCTTC. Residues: CASSPPTGSDGYTF.

The CDR3 loop is CATSREGQGAWETQYF. CDR3 sequence (DNA): TGTGCCACCAGCAGAGAAGGACAGGGGGCTTGGGAGACCCAGTACTTC. V is TRBV15 and J is TRBJ2-5, with 11 positions matching TRBD1. Looked up from germline, CDR1 is LNHNV and CDR2 is YYDKDF (reference sequence). CDR3 length: 16 residues. V gave up 0 bases and J gave up 5 bases; unmatched junction bases: 5.

CDR3 sequence (DNA): TGTGCCAGCTCACCACCCGGGACAGGGGGAAGTAGGGAGACCCAGTACTTC. Encoded protein: CASSPPGTGGSRETQYF. The rearrangement links TRBV18 to TRBJ2-5, with 11 bases that match TRBD1. The CDR3 totals 17 residues. Looked up from germline, CDR1 is KGHSH and CDR2 is LQKENI. Trimming at V came to 0 bases and at J to 5 bases, leaving 8 bases not matched to a gene.

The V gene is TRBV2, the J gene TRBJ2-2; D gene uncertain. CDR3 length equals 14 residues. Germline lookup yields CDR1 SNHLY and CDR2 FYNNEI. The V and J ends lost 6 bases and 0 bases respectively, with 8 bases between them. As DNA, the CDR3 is TGTGCCAGCAGGGGCATTGCGAACACCGGGGAGCTGTTTTTT. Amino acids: CASRGIANTGELFF.